The TCR beta chain described here comes from a study (dated by TCRdb to 2015 to 2016). Deletion took 5 bases off V and 2 bases off J, with a span of 13 bases between the germline ends. The germline V gene (reference sequence) supplies CDR1 SEHNR and CDR2 FQNEAQ. The CDR3 holds 14 amino acids from the cysteine to the phenylalanine. Only the CDR3 DNA stays, 42 bases, in frame from base 1. Library method: RT-PCR. The data were produced on an Illumina MiSeq. TCRdb reprocessed the public reads (quality trimming at Q25 with fastp, clone calling with MiXCR) and kept in-frame beta chains. Entries that share a CDR3 protein sequence are merged under the most common genes and DNA. The sample table lists hundreds of thousands of distinct CDR3 sequences, 13% to 15% of them with a count of one. Of the sample, 3.6% is held by the ten largest clones. This clonotype appeared a few times. There is no known antigen for this receptor. No quality values exist for individual bases; no much larger clone is one base distant.

The rearranged segments are TRBV7-9 and TRBJ2-7; the D gene lacks a confident call. The sequence was obtained from a female donor in good health, serving as a healthy control. Sequencing was carried out using memory CD4+ T cells from blood. This receptor has the CDR3 CASSQHYRAYEQYF. In nucleotides, the sequence is TGTGCCAGCAGCCAACATTACCGGGCCTACGAGCAGTACTTC.